Listed below are T cell receptor beta chains from one sample, sequenced in a study of blood T cell repertoires in COVID-19. Repertoires were generated with immunoSEQ multiplex PCR, while TCRdb's copy carries only in-frame clones and drops some. The sample records fewer than 90,000 clones, over 75% being singletons. Sequenced: peripheral blood. The receptors were sampled from a man aged 65 to 85 with acute or convalescent COVID-19. Each CDR3 is given with its conserved first and last residue. A D gene is named only where the DNA matches it firmly. Clone size, where shown, is once, few, many, or a class for clones that have expanded.

J: TRBJ2-7
D: TRBD2
V: TRBV29-1
size: NA
DNA: TGCAGCGTTGAAGGTCTAGCGGGGGGCCCGGGCGGGTACGAGCAGTACTTC
CDR3: CSVEGLAGGPGGYEQYF

J: TRBJ1-1
D: TRBD1
V: TRBV18
size: NA
DNA: TGTGCCAGCTCACCCGGGACAGGGAACACTGAAGCTTTCTTT
CDR3: CASSPGTGNTEAFF

J: TRBJ1-2
D: NA
V: TRBV5-5
size: few
DNA: TGTGCCAGCAACGCGCCAGTGGGGGCCGGCGGCTACACCTTC
CDR3: CASNAPVGAGGYTF

J: TRBJ2-7
D: NA
V: TRBV2
size: NA
DNA: TGTGCCAGCAGGGTTGACAGGAGCTCCTACGAGCAGTACTTC
CDR3: CASRVDRSSYEQYF

J: TRBJ1-3
D: NA
V: TRBV7-2
size: NA
DNA: TGTGCCAGCAGCTTATACGGCTCTGGAAACACCATATATTTT
CDR3: CASSLYGSGNTIYF

J: TRBJ1-6
D: NA
V: TRBV6-5
size: NA
DNA: TGTGCCAGTTGTACGGTGGGGGGGTATTCACCCCTCCACTTT
CDR3: CASCTVGGYSPLHF

J: TRBJ2-5
D: TRBD1
V: TRBV5-1
size: NA
DNA: TGCGCCAGCAGCCGGGACAGGGAGACCCAGTACTTC
CDR3: CASSRDRETQYF

J: TRBJ2-7
D: TRBD2
V: TRBV9
size: NA
DNA: TGTGCCAGCAGCGTAGCGGGAGGAAGCTCCTACGAGCAGTACTTC
CDR3: CASSVAGGSSYEQYF

J: TRBJ2-3
D: TRBD2
V: TRBV7-6
size: NA
DNA: TGTGCCAGCAGCTTAGTAGGAACTAGCGCAGATACGCAGTATTTT
CDR3: CASSLVGTSADTQYF

J: TRBJ1-4
D: TRBD1
V: TRBV19
size: once
DNA: TGTGCCAGTACCCACCGGGACAGAGCAAGTCGGCCTAATGAAAAACTGTTTTTT
CDR3: CASTHRDRASRPNEKLFF

J: TRBJ1-2
D: NA
V: TRBV5-6
size: NA
DNA: TGTGCCAGCAGCTTGGAGTCCTGGGAGGACTATGGCTACACCTTC
CDR3: CASSLESWEDYGYTF

J: TRBJ2-7
D: TRBD1
V: TRBV30
size: NA
DNA: TGTGCCTGGACAGACAGGGGACTTTCCTACGAGCAGTACTTC
CDR3: CAWTDRGLSYEQYF

J: TRBJ2-7
D: NA
V: TRBV7-9
size: NA
DNA: TGTGCCAGCAGCTTTGGGACACCTCCCTACGAGCAGTACTTC
CDR3: CASSFGTPPYEQYF

J: TRBJ1-1
D: TRBD1
V: TRBV7-9
size: NA
DNA: TGTGCCAGCAGCTCCCGTACAGGGGGAGGGACTGAAGCTTTCTTT
CDR3: CASSSRTGGGTEAFF

J: TRBJ1-6
D: NA
V: TRBV29-1
size: NA
DNA: TGCAGCGCTAGAAGCTCCTATAATTCACCCCTCCACTTT
CDR3: CSARSSYNSPLHF

J: TRBJ1-3
D: NA
V: TRBV21-1
size: few
DNA: TGTGCCAGCAGCAAAGGGGGAGTGGAGAGTTGCGGTGGAAACACCATATATTTT
CDR3: CASSKGGVESCGGNTIYF

J: TRBJ1-2
D: NA
V: TRBV24-1
size: many
DNA: TGTGCCATCGACGACTCTGGGGGGGGCTACACCTTC
CDR3: CAIDDSGGGYTF

J: TRBJ2-1
D: NA
V: TRBV6-6
size: NA
DNA: NA
CDR3: CASTPGFGRGSRPIF

J: TRBJ1-2
D: NA
V: TRBV3-1/TRBV3-2
size: NA
DNA: TGTGCCAGCAGCCAAGAGTACAGGGTCAAGTATGGCTACACCTTC
CDR3: CASSQEYRVKYGYTF

J: TRBJ1-1
D: NA
V: TRBV5-1
size: few
DNA: TGCGCCAGCAGCTTTTCAGTTTCTAGGGGAATCGCTGAAGCTTTCTTT
CDR3: CASSFSVSRGIAEAFF

J: TRBJ2-2
D: TRBD2
V: TRBV27
size: NA
DNA: TGTGCCAGCAGACTCTTCGGGGGGGCGGACACCGGGGAGCTGTTTTTT
CDR3: CASRLFGGADTGELFF

J: TRBJ1-4
D: TRBD1
V: TRBV28
size: NA
DNA: TGTGCCAGTTACTTGACAGGGAATGAAAAACTGTTTTTT
CDR3: CASYLTGNEKLFF

J: TRBJ2-3
D: TRBD2
V: TRBV24-1
size: once
DNA: TGTGCCACCAGTGATGCCAGCGGGGGACCTAGCACAGATACGCAGTATTTT
CDR3: CATSDASGGPSTDTQYF

J: TRBJ1-6
D: NA
V: TRBV18
size: NA
DNA: TGTGCCAGCTCACCACGGACAGAGTATAATTCACCCCTCCACTTT
CDR3: CASSPRTEYNSPLHF

J: TRBJ2-1
D: NA
V: TRBV29-1
size: once
DNA: TGCAGCGTTTGCCCAGTGGGGCCCCCTCCCTACAATGAGCAGTTCTTC
CDR3: CSVCPVGPPPYNEQFF

J: TRBJ1-1
D: NA
V: TRBV24-1
size: NA
DNA: TGTGCCACCACCCACCGGACAGAATTAAAGAGCATGAACACTGAAGCTTTCTTT
CDR3: CATTHRTELKSMNTEAFF

J: TRBJ1-2
D: NA
V: TRBV7-2
size: few
DNA: TGTGCCAGCAGCTTCAGACATACCTCTAACTATGGCTACACCTTC
CDR3: CASSFRHTSNYGYTF

J: TRBJ2-1
D: TRBD2
V: TRBV5-1
size: NA
DNA: TGCGCCAGCAAAACACAAAGCGGGGGGCCTTACAATGAGCAGTTCTTC
CDR3: CASKTQSGGPYNEQFF

J: TRBJ2-1
D: NA
V: TRBV18
size: NA
DNA: TGTGCCAGCTCACCAAACGGTTACAATGAGCAGTTCTTC
CDR3: CASSPNGYNEQFF

J: TRBJ1-2
D: NA
V: TRBV16
size: NA
DNA: TGTGCCAGCAGCCAATCGGTCGAGGGTGGCTACACCTTC
CDR3: CASSQSVEGGYTF

J: TRBJ1-6
D: TRBD1
V: TRBV5-8
size: NA
DNA: TGTGCCAGCAGCTTGGCCGGACAGGGATTGAGTTCACCCCTCCACTTT
CDR3: CASSLAGQGLSSPLHF

J: TRBJ2-6
D: NA
V: TRBV7-6
size: NA
DNA: TGTGCCAGCAGCTCCCCGTACTCTGGGGCCAACGTCCTGACTTTC
CDR3: CASSSPYSGANVLTF

J: TRBJ2-1
D: TRBD2
V: TRBV25-1
size: NA
DNA: TGTGCCAGCAGTGGCAGGACTAGTCCCCTCACCTACAATGAGCAGTTCTTC
CDR3: CASSGRTSPLTYNEQFF

J: TRBJ1-5
D: NA
V: TRBV9
size: NA
DNA: TGTGCCAGCAGCGTAGAGGGGGGGAGTAATCAGCCCCAGCATTTT
CDR3: CASSVEGGSNQPQHF

J: TRBJ1-6
D: NA
V: TRBV30
size: NA
DNA: TGTGCTCTTGGGGGGGTAGATAATTCACCCCTCCACTTT
CDR3: CALGGVDNSPLHF

J: TRBJ1-4
D: NA
V: TRBV6-5
size: NA
DNA: TGTGCCAGCAGGGGGGGGTTCCGTGAAAAACTGTTTTTT
CDR3: CASRGGFREKLFF

J: TRBJ1-2
D: NA
V: TRBV30
size: NA
DNA: TGTGCCTGGAGCCCCTCCCGGAGGGGCGACTATGGCTACACCTTC
CDR3: CAWSPSRRGDYGYTF

J: TRBJ2-1
D: TRBD2
V: TRBV5-1
size: NA
DNA: TGCGCCAGCAGCCTGATGAGCGGGAGATCCTACAATGAGCAGTTCTTC
CDR3: CASSLMSGRSYNEQFF

J: TRBJ1-6
D: TRBD1
V: TRBV7-8
size: once
DNA: TGTGCCAGCAGCTTAGAGGCCAGGGGGCCTTCACCCCTCCACTTT
CDR3: CASSLEARGPSPLHF

J: TRBJ1-4
D: NA
V: TRBV7-2
size: NA
DNA: TGTGCCAGCAGCTTGAGTTTTGCAACTAATGAAAAACTGTTTTTT
CDR3: CASSLSFATNEKLFF

J: TRBJ1-5
D: NA
V: TRBV7-9
size: NA
DNA: TGTGCCAGCAGCTTATTTTCAGGGGAGGGCGATCAGCCCCAGCATTTT
CDR3: CASSLFSGEGDQPQHF

J: TRBJ2-7
D: TRBD1
V: TRBV4-1
size: NA
DNA: TGCGCCAGCAGCCTGGAAAGGACAGGATCCTACGAGCAGTACTTC
CDR3: CASSLERTGSYEQYF

J: TRBJ1-2
D: NA
V: TRBV7-9
size: NA
DNA: TGTGCCAGCAGCTTAGCGCAGATCGGGGGGCGCCGAGACTATGGCTACACCTTC
CDR3: CASSLAQIGGRRDYGYTF

J: TRBJ1-2
D: NA
V: TRBV30
size: NA
DNA: TGTGCCTGGAGTACCAGACTTTATGGCTACACCTTC
CDR3: CAWSTRLYGYTF

J: TRBJ2-7
D: NA
V: TRBV7-8
size: NA
DNA: TGTGCCAGTATCCCCTACGAGCAGTACTTC
CDR3: CASIPYEQYF

J: TRBJ1-1
D: NA
V: TRBV25-1
size: few
DNA: TGTGCCAGCAGTGAATCGCACAGCACAACTGAAGCTTTCTTT
CDR3: CASSESHSTTEAFF

J: TRBJ1-6
D: TRBD1
V: TRBV2
size: NA
DNA: TGTGCCAGCAATAGGGACAGCAGTTCACCCCTCCACTTT
CDR3: CASNRDSSSPLHF

J: TRBJ2-2
D: NA
V: TRBV11-2
size: medium-sized
DNA: TGTGCCAGCAGCTTACCCGAGGAGGGCCGACGGACCGGGGAGCTGTTTTTT
CDR3: CASSLPEEGRRTGELFF

J: TRBJ1-4
D: NA
V: TRBV28
size: once
DNA: TGTGCCAGCAGCCCATCGACAGAATTTAATGAAAAACTGTTTTTT
CDR3: CASSPSTEFNEKLFF

J: TRBJ2-7
D: TRBD2
V: TRBV3-1/TRBV3-2
size: NA
DNA: TGTGCCAGCAGCCAGGGACTAGCGGTTACCTACGAGCAGTACTTC
CDR3: CASSQGLAVTYEQYF

J: TRBJ2-3
D: TRBD2
V: TRBV5-4
size: few
DNA: TGTGCCAGCAGCTTGAGGACTAGCGGGAGCACAGATACGCAGTATTTT
CDR3: CASSLRTSGSTDTQYF

J: TRBJ2-1
D: TRBD2
V: TRBV28
size: NA
DNA: TGTGCCAGCACCTCGACTAGCGGGAGTATTAGTGAGCAGTTCTTC
CDR3: CASTSTSGSISEQFF

J: TRBJ2-1
D: NA
V: TRBV25-1
size: once
DNA: TGTGCCAGCAGTGAATGGGGGGGCAGGGGGCTCAATGAGCAGTTCTTC
CDR3: CASSEWGGRGLNEQFF

J: TRBJ2-7
D: TRBD2
V: TRBV2
size: NA
DNA: TGTGCCAGCAGTGTCCAGCGGGGGAAGTACGAGCAGTACTTC
CDR3: CASSVQRGKYEQYF

J: TRBJ1-2
D: NA
V: TRBV11-2
size: few
DNA: TGTGCCAGCAGCTTCTCTAACTACTATGGCTACACCTTC
CDR3: CASSFSNYYGYTF

J: TRBJ2-1
D: NA
V: TRBV18
size: NA
DNA: TGTGCCAGCTCACCACCGTGGGCGGGACCAGAGCAGTTCTTC
CDR3: CASSPPWAGPEQFF

J: TRBJ2-2
D: NA
V: TRBV28
size: NA
DNA: TGTGCCAGCAGTCACAGGACGGTTAACACCGGGGAGCTGTTTTTT
CDR3: CASSHRTVNTGELFF